The 24 T cell receptor beta chains below all came from one sample that was sequenced in a study of blood T cells in healthy people across ages. PCR was performed a second time for about 6 to 12 cycles using a sample-barcoded 5' primer and a J-beta primer mix. TCRdb re-called the 5' RACE reads through MiXCR, storing one row per CDR3 protein. The table shows approximately 1.5 million distinct CDR3 sequences, with 35% to 45% occurring only once. The specimen was blood. The receptors shown here come from a woman aged 18-35 years in good health.

The V call is TRBV20-1, the J call TRBJ2-2; 7 nucleotides line up with TRBD1. This CDR3 contains 14 residues. The germline V gene has CDR1 DFQATT and CDR2 SNEGSKA (reference sequence). V shed 3 bases and J 6 bases; nucleotides not matched to a gene: 7. CDR3 bases: TGCAGTGCTAGGGAGACAGGGTGGTCCGGGGAGCTGTTTTTT. Residues: CSARETGWSGELFF.

This clonotype was observed a single time. The chain couples TRBV28 to TRBJ1-1, with 7 nucleotides matching TRBD1. Germline CDR1 reads MDHEN; CDR2 reads SYDVKM. V was pared by 6 bases and J by 4 bases, with 11 bases of the junction left unmatched. The CDR3 spans 15 residues. The CDR3 DNA follows: TGTGCCAGCAGGTGGGACAGACACCCGGGCACTGAAGCTTTCTTT. This translates into CASRWDRHPGTEAFF.

Only a few counts were recorded for this clonotype. The CDR3 here is CASSLTGPEKLFF. The CDR3 DNA sequence: TGTGCCAGCAGCTTGACAGGGCCTGAAAAACTGTTTTTT. This chain joins TRBV7-9 and TRBJ1-4; 7 bases map to TRBD1. Germline CDR1 SEHNR, CDR2 FQNEAQ (reference sequence). V was pared by 3 bases and J by 7 bases, with 2 bases of the junction left unmatched. The CDR3 is made up of 13 amino acids.

J is TRBJ1-1 and V is TRBV6-5; 7 bases map to TRBD1. The ends lost 2 bases at V and 0 bases at J; junction bases unmatched: 3. This CDR3 has 15 amino acids. Germline loops: CDR1 MNHEY, CDR2 SVGAGI. The CDR3 DNA reads as TGTGCCAGCAGTTACCGGACAGGCCTGAACACTGAAGCTTTCTTT. This encodes CASSYRTGLNTEAFF.

Concerning this clonotype: At one end, the junction sequence differs from germline, possibly due to a read error. V gene TRBV7-7 combines with J gene TRBJ2-1; 9 bases agree with TRBD2. The CDR3 runs to 15 residues. The germline gives CDR1 SSHAT, CDR2 FNYEAQ (reference sequence). The CDR3 loop reads CASSPQGLATNEQFF. The CDR3 DNA is TGTGCTAGCAGCCCCCAGGGACTAGCAACAAATGAGCAGTTCTTC.

This clonotype occurred many times. CDR3 nucleotides: TGTGCCAGCAGTTTGGATTCCGAAAAACTGTTTTTT. Its protein product is CASSLDSEKLFF. The chain combines TRBV7-2 with TRBJ1-4; unclear D gene. The CDR3 is made up of 12 amino acids. Germline CDR1 is SGHTA and CDR2 is FQGNSA. The ends were cut back, 6 bases at V and 8 bases at J, with 10 bases in the middle. Supplemented by reference TRBV7-2 and TRBJ1-4, the full variable domain reads GAGVSQSPSNKVTEKGKDVELRCDPISGHTALYWYRQSLGQGLEFLIYFQGNSAPDKSGLPSDRFSAERTGGSVSTLTIQRTQQEDSAVYLCASSLDSEKLFFGSGTQLSVL.

On this clonotype itself: One end of the junction is discordant with germline, which a read error may explain. The chain couples TRBV12-3 or TRBV12-4 to TRBJ2-7; the match to TRBD2 covers 9 bases. The CDR3 runs 13 residues. The CDR3 is CASSIAGEAEQYF. For the CDR3, the DNA is TGTGCCAGCAGTATAGCGGGAGAAGCCGAGCAGTACTTC.

The chain carries TRBV20-1 and TRBJ2-7; no firm D call. Trimming cost V 0 bases and J 2 bases, with 14 bases left between them. The CDR3 has 15 amino acids. Germline V gene data show CDR1 as DFQATT and CDR2 as SNEGSKA (reference sequence). CDR3: CSAREWIGKAYEQYF. For the CDR3, the DNA is TGCAGTGCTAGAGAGTGGATAGGGAAGGCCTACGAGCAGTACTTC.

This clonotype was found many times. The gene calls are TRBV7-9 and TRBJ2-7; 7 bases line up with TRBD2. The CDR3 contains 16 residues. V lost 5 bases, J lost 6 bases, and 16 bases stayed unmatched. Germline lookup yields CDR1 SEHNR and CDR2 FQNEAQ (reference sequence). In DNA form, the CDR3 reads TGTGCCAGCAGCGGCAAGGATTGGGGCGGGAGTTCCGAGCAGTACTTC. This gives the protein CASSGKDWGGSSEQYF.

In its sample, this clonotype was seen a few times. CDR3 nucleotide sequence: TGTGCCAGCAGCCGGGCGGGGGGCACTGAAGCTTTCTTT. Its translation: CASSRAGGTEAFF. The chain combines TRBV13 with TRBJ1-1; TRBD1 is a possible D gene (5 bases). The CDR3 spans 13 residues. Germline values: CDR1 PRHDT, CDR2 FYEKMQ (reference sequence). V lost 5 bases, J lost 4 bases, and 11 bases lay in between.

This chain connects TRBV2 to TRBJ1-5, with D possibly matching TRBD1 (5 bases). The CDR3 is 15 residues long. The V end lost 3 bases, the J end lost 3 bases, and 12 bases lay between the germline ends. Germline V gene lookup returns CDR1 SNHLY and CDR2 FYNNEI. CDR3 region: CASSDFWGFNQPQHF. The CDR3 DNA reads TGTGCCAGCAGTGATTTTTGGGGCTTCAATCAGCCCCAGCATTTT.

The sample holds a few counts of this clonotype. J is TRBJ1-3 and V is TRBV7-2, with 9 bases fitting TRBD1. V dropped 5 bases and J dropped 4; count of bases not matched to a gene: 12. The germline CDR1 and CDR2 sequences are SGHTA and FQGNSA. The CDR3 consists of 17 residues. The CDR3 reads CASSHLGTGKVGNTIYF. CDR3 DNA: TGTGCCAGCAGCCACCTAGGGACAGGGAAGGTCGGAAACACCATATATTTT.

This clonotype has more than one count but fewer than ten. The chain recombines TRBV7-9 with TRBJ2-7; no definite D call. Trimming took off 2 bases at V and 6 bases at J, with 8 bases between the two ends. Germline loops: CDR1 SEHNR, CDR2 FQNEAQ (reference sequence). CDR3 length: 12 residues. For the CDR3, the DNA is TGTGCCAGCAGCTTATCACTCAGCGAGCAGTACTTC. Amino acid sequence: CASSLSLSEQYF.

A word on this clonotype: A read error may explain this, as a much larger clone is one base away. This sequence joins TRBV12-3 or TRBV12-4 and TRBJ2-7, with D perhaps TRBD1 (5 bases). Trimming left V 4 bases short and J 6 bases short, with 16 bases between. This CDR3 is built from 14 residues. Here the CDR3 reads CASSSSDSSLEQYF. The CDR3 nucleotides are TGTGCCAGCAGTTCCTCAGACAGTTCGCTCGAGCAGTACTTC.

There are a few counts of this clonotype. The V gene is TRBV5-1, the J gene TRBJ1-2, with 9 bases lining up with TRBD1. This CDR3 contains 16 residues. Germline V gene lookup returns CDR1 SGHRS and CDR2 YFSETQ. Trimming at V came to 2 bases and at J to 7 bases, leaving 12 bases not matched to a gene. Written as DNA, the CDR3 is TGCGCCAGCAGCTTCACCGGGACAGGGATCAAGTCTGGCTACACCTTC. This gives the protein CASSFTGTGIKSGYTF.

V is TRBV6-5 and J is TRBJ1-4; a possible D gene is TRBD1 (5 bases). This CDR3 is 13 amino acids long. V lost 10 bases and J 5 bases, leaving 14 bases between the germline ends. From germline, CDR1 is MNHEY and CDR2 SVGAGI. CDR3 DNA: TGTGCCACCAAAGGGCAGGGAAATGAAAAACTGTTTTTT. Translated, it gives CATKGQGNEKLFF.

The chain couples TRBV20-1 to TRBJ1-1; tentative D call: TRBD1 (5 bases). The CDR3 runs to 13 residues. Trimming took 4 bases from V and 2 from J, leaving 11 bases between them. The germline CDR1 and CDR2 sequences are DFQATT and SNEGSKA (reference sequence). CDR3 loop: CSATTQGNTEAFF. In DNA, the CDR3 is TGCAGTGCTACCACCCAGGGAAACACTGAAGCTTTCTTT.

The CDR3, as DNA: TGTGCCAGCAGTTACCTCGGGACAGGGGACGACTCTGGAAACACCATATATTTT. This translates into CASSYLGTGDDSGNTIYF. J is TRBJ1-3 and V is TRBV6-2 or TRBV6-3; 10 positions match TRBD1. Trimming took 2 bases from V and 0 from J; bases not matched to a gene: 7. This CDR3 has 18 residues. Germline V lookup: CDR1 MNHEY, CDR2 SVGEGT.

This clonotype was observed a few times. The rearrangement joins TRBV20-1 to TRBJ2-3; D is undetermined. The CDR3 is made up of 13 amino acids. Germline V lookup: CDR1 DFQATT, CDR2 SNEGSKA (reference sequence). Trimming shortened V by 5 bases and J by 0 bases, and 9 bases separated the two germline ends. This CDR3 is CSAGPPSTDTQYF. In nucleotides, the CDR3 is TGCAGTGCTGGACCGCCGAGCACAGATACGCAGTATTTT.

This clonotype was detected only a few times. This chain uses TRBV3-1 with TRBJ2-7, with D tentatively TRBD2 (5 bases). The CDR3 is made up of 13 amino acids. Trimming left V 6 bases short and J 3 bases short, with 12 bases between. Germline V gives CDR1 LGHDT, CDR2 YNNKEL (reference sequence). CDR3 in DNA: TGTGCCAGCAGTCCGGACGGGGACTACGAGCAGTACTTC. This encodes CASSPDGDYEQYF.

The chain joins TRBV7-9 to TRBJ2-3; D remains unclear. The CDR3 runs 14 residues. Germline V CDR1 and CDR2: SEHNR, FQNEAQ (reference sequence). The V end lost 5 bases, the J end lost 6 bases, and 15 bases lay between the germline ends. DNA for the CDR3: TGTGCCAGCAGCCCTCGGATCCCCACGGATACGCAGTATTTT. Protein: CASSPRIPTDTQYF. The whole variable domain, remainder taken from reference TRBV7-9 and TRBJ2-3, is DTGVSQNPRHKITKRGQNVTFRCDPISEHNRLYWYRQTLGQGPEFLTYFQNEAQLEKSRLLSDRFSAERPKGSFSTLEIQRTEQGDSAMYLCASSPRIPTDTQYFGPGTRLTVL.

This clonotype was seen a few times. The chain couples TRBV29-1 to TRBJ2-1, with 7 positions matching TRBD1. The ends lost 0 bases at V and 0 bases at J; junction bases unmatched: 5. There are 16 residues in the CDR3. Per germline, CDR1 SQVTM and CDR2 ANQGSEA. The DNA for the CDR3 is TGCAGCGTTGAAGATTTCCGGGACAGCTCCTACAATGAGCAGTTCTTC. The encoded protein is CSVEDFRDSSYNEQFF.

Note on this clonotype: Germline and junction disagree at one end, which may indicate a read error. The chain links TRBV29-1 to TRBJ2-1, with no clear D. The J call may be faulty, since TRBJ2-7 better matches the DNA end. The CDR3 has 11 residues. In germline, CDR1 is SQVTM, CDR2 ANQGSEA. For the CDR3, the DNA is TGCAGCGTTGACGCCAACTACAAGCAGTACTTC. Translating it yields CSVDANYKQYF.

The rearrangement joins TRBV5-1 to TRBJ1-2; 9 bases fit TRBD1. J was trimmed by 0 bases and V by 4 bases; bases with no gene match: 7. CDR1 is SGHRS and CDR2 is YFSETQ in the germline V gene. CDR3 length: 16 amino acids. CDR3 sequence reads: CASSGGQGSPNYGYTF. DNA for the CDR3: TGCGCCAGCAGCGGGGGACAGGGTTCCCCTAACTATGGCTACACCTTC.